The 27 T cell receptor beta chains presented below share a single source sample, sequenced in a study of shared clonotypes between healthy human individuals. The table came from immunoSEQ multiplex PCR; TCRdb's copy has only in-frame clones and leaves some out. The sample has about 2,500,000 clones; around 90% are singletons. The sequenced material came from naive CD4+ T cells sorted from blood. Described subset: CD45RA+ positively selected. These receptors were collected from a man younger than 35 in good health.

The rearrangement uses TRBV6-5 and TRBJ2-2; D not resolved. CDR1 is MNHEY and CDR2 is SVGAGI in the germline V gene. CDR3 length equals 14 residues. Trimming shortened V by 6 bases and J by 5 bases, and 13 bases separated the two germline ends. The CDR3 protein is CASRTLGWTGELFF. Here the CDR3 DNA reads TGTGCCAGCAGGACCTTGGGGTGGACCGGGGAGCTGTTTTTT.

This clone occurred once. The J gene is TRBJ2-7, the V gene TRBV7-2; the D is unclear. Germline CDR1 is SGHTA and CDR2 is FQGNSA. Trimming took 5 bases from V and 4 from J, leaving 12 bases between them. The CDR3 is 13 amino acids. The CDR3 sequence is CASSPSGLYEQYF. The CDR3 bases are TGTGCCAGCAGCCCCTCCGGGCTGTACGAGCAGTACTTC.

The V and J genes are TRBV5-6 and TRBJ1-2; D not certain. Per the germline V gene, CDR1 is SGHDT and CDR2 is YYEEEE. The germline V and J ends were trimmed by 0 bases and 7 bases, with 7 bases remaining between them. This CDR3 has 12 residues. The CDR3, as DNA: TGTGCCAGCAGCTTGGTCCAGTCTGGCTACACCTTC. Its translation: CASSLVQSGYTF.

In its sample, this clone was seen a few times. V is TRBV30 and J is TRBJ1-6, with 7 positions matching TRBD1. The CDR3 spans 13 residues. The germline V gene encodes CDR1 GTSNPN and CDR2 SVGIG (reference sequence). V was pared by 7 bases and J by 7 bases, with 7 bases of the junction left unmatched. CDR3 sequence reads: CALLTGRNSPLHF. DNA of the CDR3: TGTGCCTTGCTGACAGGGAGAAATTCACCCCTCCACTTT.

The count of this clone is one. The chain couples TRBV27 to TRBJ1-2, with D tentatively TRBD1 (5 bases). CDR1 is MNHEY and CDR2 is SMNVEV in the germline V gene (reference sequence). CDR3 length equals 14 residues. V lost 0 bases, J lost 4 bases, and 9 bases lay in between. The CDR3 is CASSLSYGAYGYTF. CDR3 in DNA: TGTGCCAGCAGTTTATCTTACGGGGCCTATGGCTACACCTTC.

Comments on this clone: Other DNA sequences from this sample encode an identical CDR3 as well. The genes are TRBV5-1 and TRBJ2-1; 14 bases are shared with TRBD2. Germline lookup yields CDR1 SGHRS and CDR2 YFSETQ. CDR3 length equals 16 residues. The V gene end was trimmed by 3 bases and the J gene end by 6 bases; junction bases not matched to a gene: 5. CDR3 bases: TGCGCCAGCAGCTCGCCGGGACTAGCGGGAGTCAATGAGCAGTTCTTC. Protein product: CASSSPGLAGVNEQFF. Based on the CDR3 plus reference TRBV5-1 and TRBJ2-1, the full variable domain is KAGVTQTPRYLIKTRGQQVTLSCSPISGHRSVSWYQQTPGQGLQFLFEYFSETQRNKGNFPGRFSGRQFSNSRSEMNVSTLELGDSALYLCASSSPGLAGVNEQFFGPGTRLTVL.

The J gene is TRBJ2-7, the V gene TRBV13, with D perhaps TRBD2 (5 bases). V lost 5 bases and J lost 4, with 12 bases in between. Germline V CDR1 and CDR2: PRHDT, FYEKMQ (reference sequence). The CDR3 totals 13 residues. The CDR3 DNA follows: TGTGCCAGCAGCATGGGTCCGGGGTACGAGCAGTACTTC. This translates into CASSMGPGYEQYF.

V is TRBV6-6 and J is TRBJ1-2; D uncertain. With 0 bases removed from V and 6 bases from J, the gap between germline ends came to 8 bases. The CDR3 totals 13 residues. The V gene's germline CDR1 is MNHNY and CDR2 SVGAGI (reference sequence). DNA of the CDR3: TGTGCCAGCAGTTACTCGATTGCGGATGGCTACACCTTC. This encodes CASSYSIADGYTF.

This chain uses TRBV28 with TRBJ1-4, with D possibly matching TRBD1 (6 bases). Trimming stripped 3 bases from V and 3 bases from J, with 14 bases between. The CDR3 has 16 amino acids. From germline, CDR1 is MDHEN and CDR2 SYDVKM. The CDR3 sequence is CASSFPQGRANEKLFF. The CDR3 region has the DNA TGTGCCAGCAGTTTTCCTCAGGGGAGAGCTAATGAAAAACTGTTTTTT.

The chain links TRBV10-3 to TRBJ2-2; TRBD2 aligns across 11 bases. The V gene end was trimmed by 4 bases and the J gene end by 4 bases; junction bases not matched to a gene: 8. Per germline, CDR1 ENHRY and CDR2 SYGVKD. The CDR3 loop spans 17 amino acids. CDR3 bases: TGTGCCATCAGTGGACTAGCGGGGCCCGCGGGCACCGGGGAGCTGTTTTTT. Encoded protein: CAISGLAGPAGTGELFF.

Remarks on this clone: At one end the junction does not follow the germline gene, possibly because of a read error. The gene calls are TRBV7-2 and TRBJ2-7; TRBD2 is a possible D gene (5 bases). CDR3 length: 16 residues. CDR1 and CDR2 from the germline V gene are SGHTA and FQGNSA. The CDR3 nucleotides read TGTGCCAGCAGATTGCTGGCGGGTACTCAGTCCTCCGAGCAGTACTTC. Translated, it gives CASRLLAGTQSSEQYF.

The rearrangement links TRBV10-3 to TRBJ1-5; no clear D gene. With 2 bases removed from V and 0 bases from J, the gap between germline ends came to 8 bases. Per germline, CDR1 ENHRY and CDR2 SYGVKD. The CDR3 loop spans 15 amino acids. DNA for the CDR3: TGTGCCATCAGTGAGGGGGAAAATAGCAATCAGCCCCAGCATTTT. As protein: CAISEGENSNQPQHF.

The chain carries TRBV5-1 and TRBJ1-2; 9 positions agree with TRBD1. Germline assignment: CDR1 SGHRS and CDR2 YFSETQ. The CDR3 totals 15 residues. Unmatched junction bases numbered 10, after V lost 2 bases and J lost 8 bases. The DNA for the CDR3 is TGCGCCAGCAGCTTAGGCTGGGGGACAGGGAACGGCTACACCTTC. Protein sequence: CASSLGWGTGNGYTF.

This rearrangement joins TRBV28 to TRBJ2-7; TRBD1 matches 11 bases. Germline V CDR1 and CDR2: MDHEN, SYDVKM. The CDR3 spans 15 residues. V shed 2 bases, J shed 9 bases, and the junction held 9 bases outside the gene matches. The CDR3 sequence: CASSLVDRGRLGQYF. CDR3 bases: TGTGCCAGCAGTTTAGTGGACAGGGGGCGCCTTGGGCAGTACTTC.

CDR3 coding DNA: TGTGCCATCAGTGAGTTTCAGGGTGTAGCAGATACGCAGTATTTT. Translated, it gives CAISEFQGVADTQYF. The chain combines TRBV10-3 with TRBJ2-3; tentative D call: TRBD1 (5 bases). The V gene lost 1 base and the J gene lost 4 bases, with 12 bases spanning the gap. The CDR3 is 15 residues long. CDR1 is ENHRY, CDR2 SYGVKD, per germline.

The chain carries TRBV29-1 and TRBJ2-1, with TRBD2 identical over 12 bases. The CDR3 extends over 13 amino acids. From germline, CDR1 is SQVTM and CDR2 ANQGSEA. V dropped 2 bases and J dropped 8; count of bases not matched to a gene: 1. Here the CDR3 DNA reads TGCAGCGTTGAACGGACTAGCGGGGATGAGCAGTTCTTC. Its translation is CSVERTSGDEQFF.

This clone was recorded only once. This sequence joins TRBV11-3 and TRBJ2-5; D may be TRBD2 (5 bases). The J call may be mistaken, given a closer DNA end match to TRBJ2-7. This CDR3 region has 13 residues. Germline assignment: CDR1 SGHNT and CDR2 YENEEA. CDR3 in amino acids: CASSLVEGYEQYF. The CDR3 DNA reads TGTGCCAGCAGCTTAGTAGAGGGCTACGAGCAGTACTTC.

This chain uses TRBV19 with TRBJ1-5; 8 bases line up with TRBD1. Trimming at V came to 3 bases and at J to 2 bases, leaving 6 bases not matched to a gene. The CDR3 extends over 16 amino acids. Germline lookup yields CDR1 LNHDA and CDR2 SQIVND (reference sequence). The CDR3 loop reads CASSIIQGAGNQPQHF. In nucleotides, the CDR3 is TGTGCCAGTAGTATTATTCAGGGGGCAGGCAATCAGCCCCAGCATTTT. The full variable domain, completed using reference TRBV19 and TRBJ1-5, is DGGITQSPKYLFRKEGQNVTLSCEQNLNHDAMYWYRQDPGQGLRLIYYSQIVNDFQKGDIAEGYSVSREKKESFPLTVTSAQKNPTAFYLCASSIIQGAGNQPQHFGDGTRLSIL.

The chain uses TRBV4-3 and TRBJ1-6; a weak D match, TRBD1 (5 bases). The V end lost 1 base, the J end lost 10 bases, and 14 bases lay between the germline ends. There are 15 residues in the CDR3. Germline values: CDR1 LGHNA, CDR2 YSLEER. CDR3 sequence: CASSQGDPTGSPLHF. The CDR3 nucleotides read TGCGCCAGCAGCCAAGGGGACCCAACGGGATCACCCCTCCACTTT.

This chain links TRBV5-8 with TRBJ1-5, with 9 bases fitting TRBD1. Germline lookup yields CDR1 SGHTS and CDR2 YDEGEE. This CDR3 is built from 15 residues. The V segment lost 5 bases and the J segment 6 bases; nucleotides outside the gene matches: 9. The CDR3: CASRSTGTGPQPQHF. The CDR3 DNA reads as TGTGCCAGCAGATCGACCGGGACAGGGCCTCAGCCCCAGCATTTT.

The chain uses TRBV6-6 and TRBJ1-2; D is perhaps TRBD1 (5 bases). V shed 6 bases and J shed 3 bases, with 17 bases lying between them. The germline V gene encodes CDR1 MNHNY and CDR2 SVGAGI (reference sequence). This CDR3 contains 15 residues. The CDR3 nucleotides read TGTGCCAGCAGCCAATCGGACGGGGCACACTATGGCTACACCTTC. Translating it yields CASSQSDGAHYGYTF.

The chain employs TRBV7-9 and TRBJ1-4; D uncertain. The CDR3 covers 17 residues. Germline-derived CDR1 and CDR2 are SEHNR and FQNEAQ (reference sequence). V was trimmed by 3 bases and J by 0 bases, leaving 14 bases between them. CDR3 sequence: CASSFIWSEPTNEKLFF. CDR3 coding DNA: TGTGCCAGCAGCTTTATCTGGTCAGAACCAACTAATGAAAAACTGTTTTTT.

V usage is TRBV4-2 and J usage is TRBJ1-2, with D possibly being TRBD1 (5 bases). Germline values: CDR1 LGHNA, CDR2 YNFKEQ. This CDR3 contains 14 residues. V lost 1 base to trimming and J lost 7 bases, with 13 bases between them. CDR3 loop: CASSQGGTLAGYTF. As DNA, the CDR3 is TGTGCCAGCAGCCAAGGGGGGACTTTAGCTGGCTACACCTTC.

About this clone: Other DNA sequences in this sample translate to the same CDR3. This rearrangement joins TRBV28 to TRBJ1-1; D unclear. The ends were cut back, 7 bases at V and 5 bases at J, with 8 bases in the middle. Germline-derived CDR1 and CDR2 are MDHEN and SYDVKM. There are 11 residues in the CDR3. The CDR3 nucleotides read TGTGCCAGCAAGAGTGGTACTGAAGCTTTCTTT. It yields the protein CASKSGTEAFF.

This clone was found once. CDR3 nucleotides: TGTGCCAGCAGCCCTATCGGACAGGGTCTGAATGAAAAACTGTTTTTT. This gives the protein CASSPIGQGLNEKLFF. This chain uses TRBV4-2 with TRBJ1-4; 8 nucleotides agree with TRBD1. The V gene end was trimmed by 4 bases and the J gene end by 5 bases; junction bases not matched to a gene: 9. CDR1 and CDR2 (germline): LGHNA, YNFKEQ. The CDR3 sequence is 16 residues long.

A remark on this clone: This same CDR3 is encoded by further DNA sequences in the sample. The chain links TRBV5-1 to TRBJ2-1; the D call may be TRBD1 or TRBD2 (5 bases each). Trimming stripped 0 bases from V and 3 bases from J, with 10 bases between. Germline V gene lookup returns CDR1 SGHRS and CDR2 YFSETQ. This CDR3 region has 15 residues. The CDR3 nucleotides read TGCGCCAGCAGCTTGGCCGGGGCCAGCTACAATGAGCAGTTCTTC. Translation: CASSLAGASYNEQFF.

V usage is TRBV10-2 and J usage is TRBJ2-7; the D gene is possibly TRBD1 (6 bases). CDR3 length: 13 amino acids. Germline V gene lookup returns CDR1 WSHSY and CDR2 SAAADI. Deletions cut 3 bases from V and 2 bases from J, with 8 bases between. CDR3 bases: TGCGCCAGCAGTGAAGGGGGACCCTACGAGCAGTACTTC. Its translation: CASSEGGPYEQYF.